These 18 T cell receptor beta chains originate from one sample sequenced in a study of identical twins (dated by TCRdb to the mid-2010s). Receptor libraries were prepared by 5' RACE. This sample was sequenced with an Illumina HiSeq 2000. TCRdb handled the public reads itself, with Q25 trimming in fastp and clone calling in MiXCR, and kept productive beta chains. Rows merge per CDR3 protein into single entries with the most common DNA and genes. Recorded for this sample are approximately 500,000 distinct CDR3 sequences; roughly 26% of them occurred a single time. 2.9% of the sample goes to the ten largest clones. This sample also appeared in a second study, on T cells expressing NK-cell markers.

Sequenced: CD4+ T cells sorted from blood. The receptors stem from a woman between 18 and 29 years old in good health.

Many counts were recorded for this clonotype. The chain links TRBV20-1 to TRBJ1-1, with D possibly TRBD1 on 6 matching bases. CDR1 and CDR2 (germline): DFQATT, SNEGSKA (reference sequence). The V gene lost 0 bases and the J gene lost 3 bases, with 14 bases spanning the gap. This CDR3 is 15 amino acids long. The DNA for the CDR3 is TGCAGTGCTAGAGAACACAGGGCTTGGGACACTGAAGCTTTCTTT. It is translated as CSAREHRAWDTEAFF.

The gene calls are TRBV12-3 or TRBV12-4 and TRBJ2-4, with D perhaps given as TRBD1 or TRBD2 (5 bases each). CDR3 length equals 15 residues. V shed 7 bases and J shed 0 bases, with 13 bases lying between them. This chain's CDR3 is CASTGTALAKNIQYF. The CDR3 DNA reads as TGTGCCAGCACTGGGACGGCACTAGCCAAAAACATTCAGTACTTC.

In this sample, this clonotype turned up a few times. The rearrangement uses TRBV20-1 and TRBJ1-5; 7 positions agree with TRBD1. Germline CDR1 and CDR2: DFQATT and SNEGSKA (reference sequence). The junction had 8 bases not matched to a gene; V was cut back by 5 bases and J by 7 bases. The CDR3 sequence is 13 residues long. The CDR3 sequence: CSAGPTGRQPQHF. The CDR3, as DNA: TGCAGTGCTGGACCGACAGGGAGGCAGCCCCAGCATTTT.

This clonotype was picked up many times. The gene calls are TRBV5-1 and TRBJ2-7; TRBD1 is a possible D gene (6 bases). V was trimmed by 4 bases and J by 4 bases, leaving 15 bases between them. Germline V gives CDR1 SGHRS, CDR2 YFSETQ. There are 14 residues in the CDR3. CDR3 protein: CASSRDTYEYEQYF. DNA for the CDR3: TGCGCCAGCAGCCGGGACACCTATGAATACGAGCAGTACTTC.

This clonotype was observed a handful of times. This rearrangement joins TRBV6-1 to TRBJ2-5; D not resolved. The CDR3 is 14 amino acids. CDR1 MNHNS and CDR2 SASEGT come from the germline V gene. The V end was cut by 6 bases, the J end by 1 base, with 12 bases between. CDR3 sequence (DNA): TGTGCCAGCAGGCCCGGGTCCGCCCAAGAGACCCAGTACTTC. Protein: CASRPGSAQETQYF.

This chain connects TRBV20-1 to TRBJ2-5; 8 nucleotides agree with TRBD2. Per the germline V gene, CDR1 is DFQATT and CDR2 is SNEGSKA (reference sequence). The V and J ends lost 0 bases and 5 bases, in that order; junction bases with no gene match: 5. This CDR3 is built from 14 residues. The CDR3 protein is CSARDGRGGETQYF. DNA for the CDR3: TGCAGTGCTAGAGACGGGAGGGGCGGGGAGACCCAGTACTTC.

The chain employs TRBV12-3 or TRBV12-4 and TRBJ2-5; no clear D gene. V was trimmed by 6 bases and J by 4 bases, leaving 9 bases between them. The CDR3 has 12 amino acids. The CDR3 DNA reads as TGTGCCAGCAGAGCCCCGGGAGAGACCCAGTACTTC. Amino acid sequence: CASRAPGETQYF.

This clonotype was seen just once. The rearrangement joins TRBV5-1 to TRBJ2-1, with 10 bases matching TRBD1. From germline, CDR1 is SGHRS and CDR2 YFSETQ. V shed 3 bases and J 6 bases; nucleotides not matched to a gene: 6. This CDR3 is 15 amino acids long. The CDR3 DNA follows: TGCGCCAGCAGCTCCGGGACAGGGGTCATCAATGAGCAGTTCTTC. This codes for CASSSGTGVINEQFF.

V and J are TRBV3-1 and TRBJ2-3, with a tentative D call TRBD2 (5 bases). Trimming shortened V by 3 bases and J by 3 bases, and 13 bases separated the two germline ends. The CDR3 length is 15 residues. CDR1 is LGHDT and CDR2 is YNNKEL in the germline V gene (reference sequence). The CDR3 bases are TGTGCCAGCAGCCAGGACTTAACTTGGACAGATACGCAGTATTTT. Amino acid sequence: CASSQDLTWTDTQYF.

This chain links TRBV9 with TRBJ2-3; maybe TRBD1 (6 bases). Germline CDR1 SGDLS, CDR2 YYNGEE. Trimming left V 0 bases short and J 3 bases short, with 14 bases between. The CDR3 covers 16 residues. The CDR3: CASSVGGGFSTDTQYF. CDR3 bases: TGTGCCAGCAGCGTAGGAGGGGGTTTTTCGACAGATACGCAGTATTTT.

The chain couples TRBV20-1 to TRBJ2-6; D remains ambiguous. V lost 3 bases and J 0 bases, leaving 9 bases between the germline ends. This CDR3 comprises 15 residues. Per the germline V gene, CDR1 is DFQATT and CDR2 is SNEGSKA (reference sequence). CDR3 bases: TGCAGTGCTAGGTCCGGGTACTCTGGGGCCAACGTCCTGACTTTC. As protein: CSARSGYSGANVLTF.

In its sample, this clonotype was seen a few times. This chain connects TRBV12-3 or TRBV12-4 to TRBJ2-1, with D maybe TRBD2 (6 bases). Between the trimmed V and J ends, which lost 6 bases and 10 bases, there was a span of 22 bases. CDR3 length: 15 residues. The CDR3 DNA follows: TGTGCCAGCAGCCGTCCCGGGACTTTCTCGGGGGAGCAGTTCTTC. Its translation: CASSRPGTFSGEQFF.

The chain joins TRBV12-3 or TRBV12-4 to TRBJ2-7, with D maybe TRBD1 (6 bases). This CDR3 has 13 residues. The V end was cut by 11 bases, the J end by 5 bases, with 19 bases between. The CDR3: CAGGVWGAHEQYF. The CDR3 DNA follows: TGTGCCGGGGGCGTTTGGGGAGCCCACGAGCAGTACTTC.

This clonotype showed up just once. This chain connects TRBV18 to TRBJ1-1; no reliable D call. V was clipped by 2 bases and J by 1 base, with 11 bases between them. CDR1 KGHSH and CDR2 LQKENI come from the germline V gene. The CDR3 is 15 residues long. The CDR3 DNA reads as TGTGCCAGCTCACCAGGACCAGCCTCGAACACTGAAGCTTTCTTT. The encoded protein is CASSPGPASNTEAFF.

This chain uses TRBV4-3 with TRBJ1-5; 9 positions match TRBD1. The CDR3 length is 16 residues. With 0 bases clipped from V and 6 bases from J, the junction kept 6 bases outside the gene matches. Germline-derived CDR1 and CDR2 are LGHNA and YSLEER. Written as DNA, the CDR3 is TGCGCCAGCAGCCAAGATAGGACAGGGGTGGGTCAGCCCCAGCATTTT. It encodes CASSQDRTGVGQPQHF.

This clonotype has more than one count but fewer than ten. The chain employs TRBV7-3 and TRBJ2-1; the match to TRBD1 covers 9 bases. The CDR3 length is 14 residues. Trimming cost V 7 bases and J 4 bases; bases outside gene matches: 5. Germline V gives CDR1 SGHTA, CDR2 FQGTGA. The CDR3 nucleotides are TGTGCCAGCATGCCCGGGACAGGGTACAATGAGCAGTTCTTC. Its protein product is CASMPGTGYNEQFF.

In DNA form, the CDR3 reads TGTGCCAGCAGCTTTACCGGGAGAAGCCACGAGCAGTACTTC. This sequence encodes CASSFTGRSHEQYF. This chain uses TRBV7-9 with TRBJ2-7, with a tentative D call TRBD2 (6 bases). V was cut by 3 bases and J by 5 bases, with 14 bases left in between. The CDR3 sequence is 14 residues long. CDR1 SEHNR and CDR2 FQNEAQ come from the germline V gene (reference sequence).

This clonotype was picked up a small number of times. This chain joins TRBV11-3 and TRBJ1-1; no definite D call. The CDR3 is 14 residues long. Trimming removed 3 bases from V and 0 bases from J, with 8 bases in between. CDR1 and CDR2 (germline): SGHNT, YENEEA. The CDR3 loop reads CASSFNSVNTEAFF. CDR3 sequence (DNA): TGTGCCAGCAGCTTTAACAGCGTGAACACTGAAGCTTTCTTT.